Listed below are T cell receptor beta chains from one sample, sequenced in a study of blood T cell repertoires in COVID-19. Method: immunoSEQ multiplex PCR; TCRdb's copy keeps in-frame clones and lacks some. The sample records about 180,000 clones, nearly 80% being singletons. The material sequenced was peripheral blood. Every receptor here comes from a woman between 65 and 79 years old with acute or convalescent COVID-19. CDR3s include the opening cysteine and the closing phenylalanine or tryptophan. A D gene is named only where the DNA matches it firmly. The size entry is marked missing in some rows and otherwise reads once, few, many or a size class.

CDR3 length: 17
J gene: TRBJ2-3
D gene: -
V gene: TRBV19
clone size: -
CDR3 protein: CASSIALGLQVGDTQYF
CDR3 DNA: TGTGCCAGTAGTATAGCCCTAGGACTTCAGGTGGGAGATACGCAGTATTTT

CDR3 length: 21
J gene: TRBJ2-3
D gene: TRBD2
V gene: TRBV13
clone size: few
CDR3 protein: CASSPSFRLAGVDDSAYTQYF
CDR3 DNA: TGTGCCAGCAGCCCATCTTTTAGACTAGCGGGAGTTGATGATAGTGCGTATACGCAGTATTTT

CDR3 length: 15
J gene: TRBJ2-3
D gene: -
V gene: TRBV7-3
clone size: -
CDR3 protein: CASSPRGSGTDTQYF
CDR3 DNA: TGTGCCAGCAGCCCCCGGGGTAGCGGCACAGATACGCAGTATTTT

CDR3 length: 15
J gene: TRBJ1-5
D gene: TRBD1
V gene: TRBV6-1
clone size: -
CDR3 protein: CASSERGQYNQPQHF
CDR3 DNA: TGTGCCAGCAGTGAAAGGGGACAGTACAATCAGCCCCAGCATTTT

CDR3 length: 14
J gene: TRBJ2-5
D gene: TRBD2
V gene: TRBV6-5
clone size: -
CDR3 protein: CASRSGLAEPTQYF
CDR3 DNA: TGTGCCAGCAGATCGGGACTAGCGGAACCGACCCAGTACTTC

CDR3 length: 13
J gene: TRBJ2-7
D gene: -
V gene: TRBV30
clone size: -
CDR3 protein: CASFRDIQGEQYF
CDR3 DNA: TGTGCCTCCTTCCGGGACATACAAGGGGAGCAGTACTTC

CDR3 length: 14
J gene: TRBJ1-5
D gene: -
V gene: TRBV5-4
clone size: -
CDR3 protein: CASSSQGSNQPQHF
CDR3 DNA: TGTGCCAGCAGCTCCCAGGGTAGCAATCAGCCCCAGCATTTT

CDR3 length: 16
J gene: TRBJ1-1
D gene: -
V gene: TRBV19
clone size: few
CDR3 protein: CASSIALQGMNTEAFF
CDR3 DNA: TGTGCCAGTAGTATAGCCCTACAGGGTATGAACACTGAAGCTTTCTTT

CDR3 length: 13
J gene: TRBJ1-1
D gene: -
V gene: TRBV7-2
clone size: -
CDR3 protein: CASSLSLNTEAFF
CDR3 DNA: TGTGCCAGCAGCTTAAGCTTGAACACTGAAGCTTTCTTT

CDR3 length: 15
J gene: TRBJ1-3
D gene: -
V gene: TRBV2
clone size: -
CDR3 protein: CASSVTGPSGNTIYF
CDR3 DNA: TGTGCCAGCAGTGTTACAGGACCCTCTGGAAACACCATATATTTT

CDR3 length: 14
J gene: TRBJ1-2
D gene: -
V gene: TRBV2
clone size: few
CDR3 protein: CASMRETFTGGYTF
CDR3 DNA: TGTGCCAGCATGCGGGAAACGTTCACTGGTGGCTACACCTTC

CDR3 length: 19
J gene: TRBJ2-1
D gene: TRBD2
V gene: TRBV6-6
clone size: -
CDR3 protein: CASSLLAGGFWGSYNEQFF
CDR3 DNA: TGTGCCAGCAGTCTACTAGCGGGAGGTTTTTGGGGGTCCTACAATGAGCAGTTCTTC

CDR3 length: 14
J gene: TRBJ1-1
D gene: -
V gene: TRBV5-1
clone size: -
CDR3 protein: CASSQPQGRTEAFF
CDR3 DNA: TGCGCCAGCAGCCAGCCACAGGGAAGGACTGAAGCTTTCTTT

CDR3 length: 18
J gene: TRBJ2-3
D gene: -
V gene: TRBV9
clone size: -
CDR3 protein: CASSVNPRTVARADTQYF
CDR3 DNA: TGTGCCAGCAGCGTTAATCCCCGGACAGTCGCAAGGGCAGATACGCAGTATTTT

CDR3 length: 15
J gene: TRBJ2-2
D gene: -
V gene: TRBV7-9
clone size: -
CDR3 protein: CASSLGGANTGELFF
CDR3 DNA: TGTGCCAGCAGCTTAGGGGGAGCGAACACCGGGGAGCTGTTTTTT

CDR3 length: 13
J gene: TRBJ1-2
D gene: TRBD1
V gene: TRBV29-1
clone size: -
CDR3 protein: CSVARSGGYGYTF
CDR3 DNA: TGCAGCGTTGCTCGGTCAGGGGGGTATGGCTACACCTTC

CDR3 length: 15
J gene: TRBJ2-5
D gene: TRBD1
V gene: TRBV5-1
clone size: -
CDR3 protein: CASSSGTGTGETQYF
CDR3 DNA: TGCGCCAGCAGCTCTGGGACAGGGACGGGAGAGACCCAGTACTTC

CDR3 length: 15
J gene: TRBJ1-5
D gene: -
V gene: TRBV10-2
clone size: -
CDR3 protein: CATRRSVDSNQPQHF
CDR3 DNA: TGCGCCACCCGGAGGAGCGTGGATAGCAATCAGCCCCAGCATTTT

CDR3 length: 15
J gene: TRBJ2-7
D gene: TRBD2
V gene: TRBV3-1/TRBV3-2
clone size: -
CDR3 protein: CASSRAGVASYEQYF
CDR3 DNA: TGTGCCAGCAGCCGCGCGGGAGTAGCATCCTACGAGCAGTACTTC

CDR3 length: 11
J gene: TRBJ2-3
D gene: -
V gene: TRBV19
clone size: -
CDR3 protein: CASSTADTQYF
CDR3 DNA: TGTGCCAGTAGTACGGCAGATACGCAGTATTTT

CDR3 length: 13
J gene: TRBJ1-2
D gene: TRBD1
V gene: TRBV4-1
clone size: -
CDR3 protein: CASSPDRGYGYTF
CDR3 DNA: TGCGCCAGCAGCCCAGACAGGGGCTATGGCTACACCTTC

CDR3 length: 15
J gene: TRBJ1-5
D gene: -
V gene: TRBV6-2/TRBV6-3
clone size: -
CDR3 protein: CASSYQGGGNQPQHF
CDR3 DNA: TGTGCCAGCAGTTATCAGGGAGGCGGCAATCAGCCCCAGCATTTT

CDR3 length: 16
J gene: TRBJ1-1
D gene: -
V gene: TRBV3-1/TRBV3-2
clone size: -
CDR3 protein: CASSQGPLERSTEAFF
CDR3 DNA: TGTGCCAGCAGCCAAGGACCGTTAGAGCGCTCTACTGAAGCTTTCTTT

CDR3 length: 15
J gene: TRBJ2-4
D gene: -
V gene: TRBV19
clone size: -
CDR3 protein: CASSIQADSKNIQYF
CDR3 DNA: TGTGCCAGTAGTATTCAAGCGGACAGTAAAAACATTCAGTACTTC

CDR3 length: 14
J gene: TRBJ2-7
D gene: TRBD1
V gene: TRBV29-1
clone size: -
CDR3 protein: CSVIRDRDSYEQYF
CDR3 DNA: TGCAGCGTGATCCGGGACAGAGACTCCTACGAGCAGTACTTC

CDR3 length: 13
J gene: TRBJ1-1
D gene: -
V gene: TRBV11-3
clone size: -
CDR3 protein: CASSLGLIGEAFF
CDR3 DNA: TGTGCCAGCAGCTTGGGGCTTATTGGGGAAGCTTTCTTT

CDR3 length: 16
J gene: TRBJ1-1
D gene: TRBD1
V gene: TRBV5-6
clone size: -
CDR3 protein: CASSKRDRALNTEAFF
CDR3 DNA: TGTGCCAGCAGCAAGAGGGACAGGGCGTTGAACACTGAAGCTTTCTTT

CDR3 length: 19
J gene: TRBJ2-7
D gene: -
V gene: TRBV27
clone size: -
CDR3 protein: CASSLKGPNDYRTGYEQYF
CDR3 DNA: TGTGCCAGCAGTTTAAAGGGCCCGAACGACTATCGAACGGGCTACGAGCAGTACTTC

CDR3 length: 15
J gene: TRBJ2-1
D gene: -
V gene: TRBV4-2
clone size: -
CDR3 protein: CASSQAATVYNEQFF
CDR3 DNA: TGTGCCAGCAGCCAAGCAGCGACTGTTTACAATGAGCAGTTCTTC

CDR3 length: 15
J gene: TRBJ1-1
D gene: TRBD1
V gene: TRBV24-1
clone size: -
CDR3 protein: CATSDSGQANTEAFF
CDR3 DNA: TGTGCCACCAGTGATTCAGGACAGGCCAACACTGAAGCTTTCTTT

CDR3 length: 18
J gene: TRBJ2-6
D gene: TRBD2
V gene: TRBV7-2
clone size: once
CDR3 protein: CASSLNRLAGAGANVLTF
CDR3 DNA: TGTGCCAGCAGCTTGAACCGGCTAGCGGGAGCTGGGGCCAACGTCCTGACTTTC

CDR3 length: 15
J gene: TRBJ2-7
D gene: TRBD2
V gene: TRBV4-2
clone size: -
CDR3 protein: CASSQGLAGLYEQYF
CDR3 DNA: TGTGCCAGCAGCCAAGGACTAGCGGGTCTCTACGAGCAGTACTTC

CDR3 length: 15
J gene: TRBJ1-5
D gene: -
V gene: TRBV7-8
clone size: -
CDR3 protein: CASSLRQDSNQPQHF
CDR3 DNA: TGTGCCAGCAGCTTAAGACAGGATAGCAATCAGCCCCAGCATTTT

CDR3 length: 14
J gene: TRBJ2-1
D gene: TRBD2
V gene: TRBV7-8
clone size: few
CDR3 protein: CASSSSGNYNEQFF
CDR3 DNA: TGTGCCAGCAGTTCTAGCGGGAACTACAATGAGCAGTTCTTC

CDR3 length: 13
J gene: TRBJ1-6
D gene: -
V gene: TRBV5-3
clone size: -
CDR3 protein: CARRNRENSPLHF
CDR3 DNA: TGTGCCAGAAGGAACAGGGAAAATTCACCCCTCCACTTT

CDR3 length: 16
J gene: TRBJ2-3
D gene: TRBD2
V gene: TRBV9
clone size: -
CDR3 protein: CASSVGTSGITDTQYF
CDR3 DNA: TGTGCCAGCAGCGTGGGGACTAGCGGGATCACAGATACGCAGTATTTT

CDR3 length: 15
J gene: TRBJ1-1
D gene: TRBD1
V gene: TRBV6-6
clone size: -
CDR3 protein: CASNAKGQLNTEAFF
CDR3 DNA: TGTGCCAGCAACGCGAAGGGACAGCTGAACACTGAAGCTTTCTTT

CDR3 length: 14
J gene: TRBJ2-2
D gene: TRBD1
V gene: TRBV5-1
clone size: -
CDR3 protein: CASTGQANTGELFF
CDR3 DNA: TGCGCCAGCACCGGACAGGCGAACACCGGGGAGCTGTTTTTT

CDR3 length: 16
J gene: TRBJ1-5
D gene: TRBD1
V gene: TRBV19
clone size: -
CDR3 protein: CASTMRPGQGGQPQHF
CDR3 DNA: TGTGCCAGTACCATGAGACCGGGACAGGGGGGTCAGCCCCAGCATTTT

CDR3 length: 13
J gene: TRBJ1-2
D gene: -
V gene: TRBV9
clone size: once
CDR3 protein: CASSRGPSYGYTF
CDR3 DNA: TGTGCCAGCAGCCGAGGGCCCTCCTATGGCTACACCTTC

CDR3 length: 13
J gene: TRBJ1-5
D gene: TRBD1
V gene: TRBV10-3
clone size: once
CDR3 protein: CAISGDRREPQHF
CDR3 DNA: TGTGCCATCAGTGGGGACAGGAGGGAGCCCCAGCATTTT

CDR3 length: 13
J gene: TRBJ1-1
D gene: -
V gene: TRBV12-3/TRBV12-4
clone size: -
CDR3 protein: CASSPNLNTEAFF
CDR3 DNA: TGTGCCAGCAGCCCTAATTTGAACACTGAAGCTTTCTTT

CDR3 length: 14
J gene: TRBJ1-2
D gene: TRBD1
V gene: TRBV30
clone size: once
CDR3 protein: CAWRLDRGLYGYTF
CDR3 DNA: TGTGCCTGGCGACTGGACAGGGGGCTCTATGGCTACACCTTC

CDR3 length: 16
J gene: TRBJ1-1
D gene: -
V gene: TRBV19
clone size: few
CDR3 protein: CASSGITPEKDTEAFF
CDR3 DNA: TGTGCCAGTTCAGGTATCACCCCCGAAAAGGACACTGAAGCTTTCTTT

CDR3 length: 15
J gene: TRBJ1-4
D gene: -
V gene: TRBV7-6
clone size: -
CDR3 protein: CASSLTGFPNEKLFF
CDR3 DNA: TGTGCCAGCAGCCTGACAGGTTTTCCTAATGAAAAACTGTTTTTT

CDR3 length: 13
J gene: TRBJ2-1
D gene: -
V gene: TRBV25-1
clone size: -
CDR3 protein: CASSASGTNEQFF
CDR3 DNA: TGTGCCAGCAGTGCATCAGGGACAAATGAGCAGTTCTTC

CDR3 length: 11
J gene: TRBJ1-1
D gene: -
V gene: TRBV29-1
clone size: once
CDR3 protein: CSAAVNTEAFF
CDR3 DNA: TGCAGCGCCGCAGTGAACACTGAAGCTTTCTTT

CDR3 length: 17
J gene: TRBJ2-1
D gene: TRBD2
V gene: TRBV24-1
clone size: -
CDR3 protein: CATSAFSGRQTYNEQFF
CDR3 DNA: TGTGCCACCAGTGCGTTTAGCGGGAGGCAGACCTACAATGAGCAGTTCTTC

CDR3 length: 14
J gene: TRBJ1-5
D gene: -
V gene: TRBV18
clone size: few
CDR3 protein: CASSPSRGNQPQHF
CDR3 DNA: TGTGCCAGCTCACCTTCGAGGGGCAATCAGCCCCAGCATTTT

CDR3 length: 15
J gene: TRBJ1-2
D gene: -
V gene: TRBV5-6
clone size: few
CDR3 protein: CASSLPRRENYGYTF
CDR3 DNA: TGTGCCAGCAGCCTTCCACGACGGGAAAACTATGGCTACACCTTC

CDR3 length: 11
J gene: TRBJ2-3
D gene: -
V gene: TRBV19
clone size: -
CDR3 protein: CASSSVNTQYF
CDR3 DNA: TGTGCCTCCTCAAGCGTTAATACGCAGTATTTT

CDR3 length: 15
J gene: TRBJ1-3
D gene: -
V gene: TRBV7-2
clone size: -
CDR3 protein: CASSLGSGSGNTIYF
CDR3 DNA: TGTGCCAGCAGCTTAGGTTCGGGGTCTGGAAACACCATATATTTT

CDR3 length: 11
J gene: TRBJ1-4
D gene: -
V gene: TRBV20-1
clone size: -
CDR3 protein: CSARSTEKLFF
CDR3 DNA: TGCAGTGCGAGAAGCACTGAAAAACTGTTTTTT

CDR3 length: 17
J gene: TRBJ2-2
D gene: TRBD2
V gene: TRBV9
clone size: -
CDR3 protein: CASRGTSGRSNTGELFF
CDR3 DNA: TGTGCCAGCAGGGGGACTAGCGGGAGGTCGAACACCGGGGAGCTGTTTTTT

CDR3 length: 13
J gene: TRBJ1-2
D gene: TRBD1
V gene: TRBV29-1
clone size: -
CDR3 protein: CSVGTGGARGYTF
CDR3 DNA: TGCAGCGTGGGGACAGGGGGAGCTCGGGGCTACACCTTC

CDR3 length: 16
J gene: TRBJ2-7
D gene: TRBD1
V gene: TRBV20-1
clone size: -
CDR3 protein: CSASFSGTGFSYEQYF
CDR3 DNA: TGCAGTGCTAGTTTTTCCGGGACAGGGTTCTCCTACGAGCAGTACTTC

CDR3 length: 17
J gene: TRBJ2-3
D gene: -
V gene: TRBV24-1
clone size: -
CDR3 protein: CATSDFDFGEQTDTQYF
CDR3 DNA: TGTGCCACCAGTGATTTTGATTTCGGGGAACAAACAGATACGCAGTATTTT

CDR3 length: 16
J gene: TRBJ1-6
D gene: -
V gene: TRBV2
clone size: -
CDR3 protein: CASSAQATSGNSPLHF
CDR3 DNA: TGTGCCAGCAGTGCCCAAGCGACCTCGGGGAATTCACCCCTCCACTTT

CDR3 length: 12
J gene: TRBJ2-1
D gene: TRBD2
V gene: TRBV30
clone size: -
CDR3 protein: CAWMGPWGGEFF
CDR3 DNA: TGTGCCTGGATGGGGCCTTGGGGAGGGGAGTTCTTC

CDR3 length: 16
J gene: TRBJ2-2
D gene: TRBD2
V gene: TRBV7-9
clone size: -
CDR3 protein: CASSLGSGRATGELFF
CDR3 DNA: TGTGCCAGCAGCTTAGGAAGCGGGAGGGCCACCGGGGAGCTGTTTTTT